This is a list of T cell receptor beta chains from one sample in a study of CD8 T cells in ankylosing spondylitis. TCRdb re-derived calls from the 5' RACE reads in MiXCR, one entry per CDR3 protein. This sample has 300,000 to 400,000 distinct CDR3 sequences, with more than 9% found just once. The material sequenced was blood, either unsorted or a sorted T cell fraction (not recorded which). These receptors were taken from a female donor with ankylosing spondylitis or in good health (not recorded which). CDR3s include the opening cysteine and the closing phenylalanine or tryptophan.

V,J,CDR3
TRBV10-2,TRBJ1-2,CAIRTGASTGYPF
TRBV3-1,TRBJ2-7,CACSQGAAFESSYEQYF
TRBV28,TRBJ1-5,CASSQGGASNQPQHF
TRBV20-1,TRBJ2-3,CCAAPFVGINGDTQYF
TRBV20-1,TRBJ2-3,CSAPPSGPGLSTQYF
TRBV7-2,TRBJ1-4,CASSLDGAKKLFF
TRBV19,TRBJ2-1,CASSPGRNNNEQFF
TRBV20-1,TRBJ2-1,CSARDASGGMGNEQFF
TRBV20-1,TRBJ2-7,CSAREISYEQYF
TRBV5-1,TRBJ2-7,CASSLTQPPYEQYF
TRBV9,TRBJ1-5,CASSVESWQPQHF
TRBV20-1,TRBJ2-1,CSASQTVGNEQFF
TRBV7-9,TRBJ2-3,CASNLGGRGTDTQYF
TRBV19,TRBJ2-1,CASSIVPGNEQFF
TRBV19,TRBJ1-5,CASNVQGVDYSNQPQHF
TRBV20-1,TRBJ2-7,CSVRAVVKHSYEQYF
TRBV5-1,TRBJ1-2,CSSSLATDRGDNYGYTF
TRBV5-4,TRBJ2-7,CASSLGVWDEQYF
TRBV20-1,TRBJ1-2,CSATPTGGFYGYTF
TRBV20-1,TRBJ1-5,CSARRPELSNQPQHF
TRBV5-1,TRBJ2-1,CASSLDQGRGTEQFF
TRBV12-3/TRBV12-4,TRBJ2-5,CASSPPVAGVGETQYF
TRBV20-1,TRBJ1-3,CSARGQRNTIYF
TRBV5-1,TRBJ2-3,CASSLVGDADTQYF
TRBV4-3,TRBJ2-3,CASSSQGYTDTQYF
TRBV7-9,TRBJ1-2,CASTSWDRTGAYGYTF
TRBV7-9,TRBJ2-3,CASRSGTATDTQYF
TRBV7-8,TRBJ2-1,CASSLVGDRGVPHEQFF
TRBV5-1,TRBJ2-6,CASSPQASGANVLTF
TRBV5-1,TRBJ1-2,CASSLNDASGGGYTF
TRBV5-6,TRBJ2-4,CASSSDRAETKNIQYF
TRBV7-2,TRBJ1-4,CASSAGPRFEKLFF
TRBV5-1,TRBJ2-5,CASSLDRGKETQYF
TRBV28,TRBJ2-7,CASNQGAYEQYF
TRBV12-3/TRBV12-4,TRBJ2-7,CASTLDSGSYEQYF
TRBV20-1,TRBJ2-3,CSASLIGITDTQYF
TRBV4-2,TRBJ1-1,CASSQVGSSGVIMNTEAFF
TRBV6-1,TRBJ2-3,CASSPLSRLDTQYF
TRBV12-3/TRBV12-4,TRBJ1-2,CASIMDRGDGYTF
TRBV27,TRBJ1-6,CASRPRTGMNSPLHF
TRBV27,TRBJ1-1,CASSLFLRGNTEAFF
TRBV20-1,TRBJ1-6,CSATQGTGGRSPLHF
TRBV12-5,TRBJ2-4,CASAGQSPGIQYF
TRBV5-1,TRBJ2-7,CASSEQGREQYF
TRBV5-1,TRBJ2-3,CASSLEGLSSTDTQYF
TRBV6-5,TRBJ2-5,CASSYEIGVQETQYF
TRBV12-3/TRBV12-4,TRBJ2-3,CASSLWGRGTDTQYF
TRBV20-1,TRBJ1-5,CSAVSGDQPQHF
TRBV5-1,TRBJ2-7,CASSVLAGETYEQYF
TRBV5-1,TRBJ2-1,CASSRAGGSYNEQFF
TRBV29-1,TRBJ2-3,CSVNHQPADTQYF
TRBV4-3,TRBJ1-6,CASSQGPREIDNSPLHF
TRBV6-2/TRBV6-3,TRBJ2-5,CASSHPQAGGPQETQYF
TRBV3-1,TRBJ2-1,CASSQTGLAGGLEQFF
TRBV5-6,TRBJ2-3,CASRPGLADTQYF
TRBV5-6,TRBJ1-4,CASSLAGRLNEKLFF
TRBV29-1,TRBJ2-1,CSVEGLARPRSSYNEQFF